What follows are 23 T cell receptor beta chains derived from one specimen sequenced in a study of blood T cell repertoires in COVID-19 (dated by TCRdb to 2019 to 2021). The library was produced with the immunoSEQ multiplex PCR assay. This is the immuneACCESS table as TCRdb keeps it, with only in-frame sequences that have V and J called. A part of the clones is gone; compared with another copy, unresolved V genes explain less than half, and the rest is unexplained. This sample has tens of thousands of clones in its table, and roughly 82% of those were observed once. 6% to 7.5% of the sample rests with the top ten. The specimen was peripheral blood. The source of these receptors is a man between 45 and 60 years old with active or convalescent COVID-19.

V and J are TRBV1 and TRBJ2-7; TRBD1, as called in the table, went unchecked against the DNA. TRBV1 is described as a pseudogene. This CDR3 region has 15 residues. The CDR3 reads CTSSQGTGGHYEQYV. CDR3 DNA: TGCACCAGCAGCCAAGGGACAGGGGGGCACTACGAGCAGTACGTC.

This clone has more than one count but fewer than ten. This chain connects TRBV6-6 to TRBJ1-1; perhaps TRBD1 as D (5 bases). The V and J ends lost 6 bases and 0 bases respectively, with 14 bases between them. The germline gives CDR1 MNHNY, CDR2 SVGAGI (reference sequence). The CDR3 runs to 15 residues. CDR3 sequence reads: CASSLVDSMNTEAFF. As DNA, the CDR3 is TGTGCCAGCAGCCTCGTCGACAGCATGAACACTGAAGCTTTCTTT.

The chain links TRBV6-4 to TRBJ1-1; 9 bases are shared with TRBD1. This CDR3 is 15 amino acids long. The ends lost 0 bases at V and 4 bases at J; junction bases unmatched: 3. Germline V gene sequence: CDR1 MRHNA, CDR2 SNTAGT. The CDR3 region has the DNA TGTGCCAGCAGTGACTCAACAGGGGGCCGCACTGAAGCTTTCTTT. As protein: CASSDSTGGRTEAFF.

The DNA of the CDR3 is TGTGCCAGCAGCTTGGAAGCTAGCGGAATCCTACAAGAGACCCAGTACTTC. Its protein is CASSLEASGILQETQYF. The V and J genes are TRBV5-6 and TRBJ2-5; 7 bases fit TRBD2. The CDR3 is made up of 17 amino acids. Trimming at V came to 0 bases and at J to 2 bases, leaving 10 bases not matched to a gene. Germline V gene data show CDR1 as SGHDT and CDR2 as YYEEEE.

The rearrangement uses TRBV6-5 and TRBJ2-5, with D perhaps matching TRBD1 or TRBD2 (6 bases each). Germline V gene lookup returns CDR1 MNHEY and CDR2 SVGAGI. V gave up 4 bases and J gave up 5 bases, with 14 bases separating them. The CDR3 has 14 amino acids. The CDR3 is CASSSSGEAETQYF. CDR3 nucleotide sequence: TGTGCCAGCAGTTCCTCAGGGGAGGCGGAGACCCAGTACTTC.

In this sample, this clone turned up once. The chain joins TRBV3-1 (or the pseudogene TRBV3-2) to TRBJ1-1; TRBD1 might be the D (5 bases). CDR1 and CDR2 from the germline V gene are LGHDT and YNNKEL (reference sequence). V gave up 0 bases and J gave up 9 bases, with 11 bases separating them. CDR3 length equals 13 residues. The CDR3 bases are TGTGCCAGCAGCCAAGAAGGGGAAGGGAAAGCTTTCTTT. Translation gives CASSQEGEGKAFF.

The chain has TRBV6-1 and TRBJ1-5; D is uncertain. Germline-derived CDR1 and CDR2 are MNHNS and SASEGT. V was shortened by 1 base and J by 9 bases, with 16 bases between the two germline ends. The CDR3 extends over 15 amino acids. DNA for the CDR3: TGTGCCAGCAGTGAAGTTGAAGAGGCCATGGGGCCCCAGCATTTT. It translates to CASSEVEEAMGPQHF.

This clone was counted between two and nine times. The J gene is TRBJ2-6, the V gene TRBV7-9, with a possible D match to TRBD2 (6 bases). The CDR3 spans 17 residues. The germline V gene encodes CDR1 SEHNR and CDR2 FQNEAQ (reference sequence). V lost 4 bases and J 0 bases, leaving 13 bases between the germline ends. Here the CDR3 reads CASSWRAVLSGANVLTF. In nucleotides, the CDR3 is TGTGCCAGCAGCTGGAGGGCAGTGCTCTCTGGGGCCAACGTCCTGACTTTC. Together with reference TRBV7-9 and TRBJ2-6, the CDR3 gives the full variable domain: DTGVSQNPRHKITKRGQNVTFRCDPISEHNRLYWYRQTLGQGPEFLTYFQNEAQLEKSRLLSDRFSAERPKGSFSTLEIQRTEQGDSAMYLCASSWRAVLSGANVLTFGAGSRLTVL.

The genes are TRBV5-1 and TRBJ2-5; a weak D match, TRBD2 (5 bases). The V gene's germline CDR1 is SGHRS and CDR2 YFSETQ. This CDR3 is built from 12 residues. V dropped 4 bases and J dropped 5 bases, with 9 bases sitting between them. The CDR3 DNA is TGCGCCAGCAGCCCGGGGTTGGAGACCCAGTACTTC. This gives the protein CASSPGLETQYF.

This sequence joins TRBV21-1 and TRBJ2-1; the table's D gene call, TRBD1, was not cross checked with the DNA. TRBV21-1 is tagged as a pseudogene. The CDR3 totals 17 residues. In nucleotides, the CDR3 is TGTGCCAGCAGCAAAGAATCGGGGACAGGGGCTTTCAATGAGCAGTTCTTC. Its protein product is CASSKESGTGAFNEQFF.

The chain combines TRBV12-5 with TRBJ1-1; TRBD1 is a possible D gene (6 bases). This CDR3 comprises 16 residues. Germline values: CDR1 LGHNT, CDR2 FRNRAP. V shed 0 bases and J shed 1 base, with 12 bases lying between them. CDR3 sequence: CASGLVLGTRNTEAFF. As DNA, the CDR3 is TGTGCTAGTGGTTTGGTACTGGGGACAAGGAACACTGAAGCTTTCTTT. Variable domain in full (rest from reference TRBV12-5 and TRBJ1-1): DARVTQTPRHKVTEMGQEVTMRCQPILGHNTVFWYRQTMMQGLELLAYFRNRAPLDDSGMPKDRFSAEMPDATLATLKIQPSEPRDSAVYFCASGLVLGTRNTEAFFGQGTRLTVV.

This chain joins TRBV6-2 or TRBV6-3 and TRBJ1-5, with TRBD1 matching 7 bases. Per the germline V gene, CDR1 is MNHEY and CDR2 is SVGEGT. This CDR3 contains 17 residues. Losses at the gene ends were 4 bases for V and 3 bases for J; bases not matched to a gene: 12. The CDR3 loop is CASSSRQGEAYNQPQHF. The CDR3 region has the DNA TGTGCCAGCAGTTCTCGACAGGGTGAGGCGTACAATCAGCCCCAGCATTTT.

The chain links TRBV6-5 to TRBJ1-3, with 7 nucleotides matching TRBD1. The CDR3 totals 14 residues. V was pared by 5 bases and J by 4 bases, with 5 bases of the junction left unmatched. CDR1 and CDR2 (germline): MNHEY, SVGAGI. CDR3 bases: TGTGCCAGCAGTCCAGGGGGTACAGGAAACACCATATATTTT. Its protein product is CASSPGGTGNTIYF.

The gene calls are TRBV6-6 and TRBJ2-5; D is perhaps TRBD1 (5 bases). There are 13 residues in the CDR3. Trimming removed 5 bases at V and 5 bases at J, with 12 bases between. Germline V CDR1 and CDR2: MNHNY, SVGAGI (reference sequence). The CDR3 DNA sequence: TGTGCCAGCAGTCTCCCACAGGAGGAGACCCAGTACTTC. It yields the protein CASSLPQEETQYF.

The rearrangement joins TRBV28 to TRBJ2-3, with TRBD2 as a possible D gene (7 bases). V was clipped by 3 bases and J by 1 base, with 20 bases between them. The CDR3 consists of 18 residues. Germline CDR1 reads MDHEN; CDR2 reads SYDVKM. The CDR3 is CASSLGAGLAVRTDTQYF. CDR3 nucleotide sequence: TGTGCCAGCAGTTTGGGGGCGGGGCTAGCGGTACGCACAGATACGCAGTATTTT.

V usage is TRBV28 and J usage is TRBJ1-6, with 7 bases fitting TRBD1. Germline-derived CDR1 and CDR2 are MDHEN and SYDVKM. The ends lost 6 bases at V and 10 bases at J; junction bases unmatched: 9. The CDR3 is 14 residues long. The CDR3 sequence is CASRRGQDGSPLHF. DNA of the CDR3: TGTGCCAGCAGAAGAGGACAGGATGGGTCACCCCTCCACTTT.

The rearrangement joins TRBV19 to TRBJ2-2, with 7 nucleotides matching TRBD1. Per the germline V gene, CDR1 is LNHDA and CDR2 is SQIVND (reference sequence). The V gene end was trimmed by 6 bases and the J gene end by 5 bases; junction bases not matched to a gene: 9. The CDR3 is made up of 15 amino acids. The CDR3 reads CASSNQGVRTGELFF. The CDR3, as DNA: TGTGCCAGTAGCAATCAGGGGGTCCGGACCGGGGAGCTGTTTTTT.

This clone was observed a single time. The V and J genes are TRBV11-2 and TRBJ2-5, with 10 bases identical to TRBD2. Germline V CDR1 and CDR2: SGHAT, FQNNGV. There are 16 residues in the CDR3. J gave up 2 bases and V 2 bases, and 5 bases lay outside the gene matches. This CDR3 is CASSLRLAGAQETQYF. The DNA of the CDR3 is TGTGCCAGCAGCTTAAGGCTAGCGGGGGCTCAAGAGACCCAGTACTTC.

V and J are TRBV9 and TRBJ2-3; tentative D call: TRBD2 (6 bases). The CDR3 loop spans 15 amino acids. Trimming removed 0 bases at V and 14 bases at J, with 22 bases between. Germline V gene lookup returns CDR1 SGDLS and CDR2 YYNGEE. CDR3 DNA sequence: TGTGCCAGCAGCGTAGTGGAGGGGCTTCAACTGAGTGGGTATTTT. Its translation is CASSVVEGLQLSGYF.

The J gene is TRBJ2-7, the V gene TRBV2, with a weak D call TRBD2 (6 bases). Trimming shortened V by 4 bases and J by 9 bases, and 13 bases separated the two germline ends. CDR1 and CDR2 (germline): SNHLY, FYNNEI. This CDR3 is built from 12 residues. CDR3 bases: TGTGCCAGCAGTGGGTACGGGGGTCCGCAGTACGTC. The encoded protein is CASSGYGGPQYV.

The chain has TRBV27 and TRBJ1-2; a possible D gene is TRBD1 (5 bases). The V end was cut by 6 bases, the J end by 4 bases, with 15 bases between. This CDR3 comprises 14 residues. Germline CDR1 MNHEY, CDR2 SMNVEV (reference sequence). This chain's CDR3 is CASSGTSTLYGYTF. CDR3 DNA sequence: TGTGCCAGCAGCGGGACTTCGACTCTCTATGGCTACACCTTC.

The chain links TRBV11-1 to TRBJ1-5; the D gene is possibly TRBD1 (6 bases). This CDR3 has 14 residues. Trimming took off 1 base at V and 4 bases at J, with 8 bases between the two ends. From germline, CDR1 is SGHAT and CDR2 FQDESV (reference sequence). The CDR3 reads CASSLGGPNQPQHF. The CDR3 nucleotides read TGTGCCAGCAGCTTAGGGGGGCCTAATCAGCCCCAGCATTTT.

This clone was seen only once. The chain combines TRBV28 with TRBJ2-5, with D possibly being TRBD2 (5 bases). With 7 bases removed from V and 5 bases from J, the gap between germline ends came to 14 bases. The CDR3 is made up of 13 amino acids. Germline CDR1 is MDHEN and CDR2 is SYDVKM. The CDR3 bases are TGTGCCAGCACCACTAGGGCTCCGGAGACCCAGTACTTC. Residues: CASTTRAPETQYF.